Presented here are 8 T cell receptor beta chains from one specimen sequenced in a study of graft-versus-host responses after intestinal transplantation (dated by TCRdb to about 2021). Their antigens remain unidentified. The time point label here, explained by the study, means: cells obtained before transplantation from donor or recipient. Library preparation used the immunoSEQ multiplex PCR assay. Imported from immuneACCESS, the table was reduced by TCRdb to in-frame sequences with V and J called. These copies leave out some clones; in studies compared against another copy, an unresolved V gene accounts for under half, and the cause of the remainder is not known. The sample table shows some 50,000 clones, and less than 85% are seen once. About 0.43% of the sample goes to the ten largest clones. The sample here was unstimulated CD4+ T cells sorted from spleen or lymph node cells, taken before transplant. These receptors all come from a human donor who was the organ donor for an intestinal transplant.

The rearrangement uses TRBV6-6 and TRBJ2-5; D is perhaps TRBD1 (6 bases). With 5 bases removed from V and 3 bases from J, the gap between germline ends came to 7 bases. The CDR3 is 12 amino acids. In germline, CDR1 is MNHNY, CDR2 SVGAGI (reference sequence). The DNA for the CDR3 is TGTGCCAGCAGTGACAGGAAAGAGACCCAGTACTTC. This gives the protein CASSDRKETQYF.

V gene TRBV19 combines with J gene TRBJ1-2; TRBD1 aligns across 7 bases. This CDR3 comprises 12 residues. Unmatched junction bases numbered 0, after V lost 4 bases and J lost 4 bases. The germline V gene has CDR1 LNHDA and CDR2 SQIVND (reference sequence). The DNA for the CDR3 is TGTGCCAGTAGTACAGGGGGCTATGGCTACACCTTC. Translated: CASSTGGYGYTF.

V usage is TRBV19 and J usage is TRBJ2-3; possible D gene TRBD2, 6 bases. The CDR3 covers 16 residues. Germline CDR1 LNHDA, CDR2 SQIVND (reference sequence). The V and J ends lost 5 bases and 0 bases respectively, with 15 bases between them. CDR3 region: CASSVLTSLSTDTQYF. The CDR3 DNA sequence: TGTGCCAGTAGTGTCCTGACTAGTCTCAGCACAGATACGCAGTATTTT.

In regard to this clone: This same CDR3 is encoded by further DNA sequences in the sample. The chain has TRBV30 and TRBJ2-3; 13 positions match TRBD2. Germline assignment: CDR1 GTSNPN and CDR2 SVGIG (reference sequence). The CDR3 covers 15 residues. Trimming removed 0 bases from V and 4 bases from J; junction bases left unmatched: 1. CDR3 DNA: TGTGCCTGGAGTGTACTAGCGGGGGGGCCAGATACGCAGTATTTT. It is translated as CAWSVLAGGPDTQYF.

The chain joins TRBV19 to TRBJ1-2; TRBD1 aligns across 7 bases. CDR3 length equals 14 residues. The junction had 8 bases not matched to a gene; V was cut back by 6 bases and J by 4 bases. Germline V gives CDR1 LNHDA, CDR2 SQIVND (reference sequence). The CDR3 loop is CASSFLGQFYGYTF. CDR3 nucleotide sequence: TGTGCCAGTAGCTTTTTGGGACAGTTCTATGGCTACACCTTC.

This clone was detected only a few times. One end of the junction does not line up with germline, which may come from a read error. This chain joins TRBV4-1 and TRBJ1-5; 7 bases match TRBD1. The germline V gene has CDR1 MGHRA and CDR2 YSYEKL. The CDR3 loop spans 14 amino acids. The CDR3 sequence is CASSQDRGNQPQHF. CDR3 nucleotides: TGTGCCAGCAGCCAAGACAGGGGCAATCAGCCCCAGCATTTT.

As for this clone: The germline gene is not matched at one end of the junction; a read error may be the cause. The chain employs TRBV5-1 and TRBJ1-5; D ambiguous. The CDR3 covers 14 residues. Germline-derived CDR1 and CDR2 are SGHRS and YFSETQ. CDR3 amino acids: CASSLARSNQPLHF. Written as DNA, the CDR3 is TGCGCCAGCAGCTTGGCCCGTAGTAATCAGCCCCTGCATTTT.

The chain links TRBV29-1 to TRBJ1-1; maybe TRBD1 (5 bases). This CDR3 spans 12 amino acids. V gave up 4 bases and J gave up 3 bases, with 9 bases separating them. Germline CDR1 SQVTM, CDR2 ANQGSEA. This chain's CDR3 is CSVVRVYTEAFF. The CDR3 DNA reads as TGCAGCGTTGTCAGGGTGTACACTGAAGCTTTCTTT.